Listed below are T cell receptor beta chains from one sample, sequenced in a study of blood T cell repertoires in COVID-19. Sequencing was performed with immunoSEQ multiplex PCR; in TCRdb, only in-frame clones are kept and a portion is missing. The top ten clones hold approximately 22% of a sample with about 83,000 clones, roughly 84% of them seen once. Specimen: peripheral blood. These receptors originate from an elderly woman in a cohort sampled during active or convalescent COVID-19. CDR3s include the opening cysteine and the closing phenylalanine or tryptophan. A D gene is named only where the DNA matches it firmly. The size of a clone is reported for some rows only, either as once, few or many, or as a class for expanded clones.

D gene | CDR3 length | J gene | V gene | clone size | CDR3 DNA | CDR3 protein
- | 13 | TRBJ2-3 | TRBV7-3 | - | TGTGCCAGCAGCTTAACGTACACAGATACGCAGTATTTT | CASSLTYTDTQYF
TRBD1 | 17 | TRBJ1-1 | TRBV6-1 | once | TGTGCCAGCAGTGCACCGGGAGACAGGGGGCGGAACACTGAAGCTTTCTTT | CASSAPGDRGRNTEAFF
TRBD1 | 14 | TRBJ1-2 | TRBV5-5 | - | TGTGCCAGCAGCTTGGTGGACAGGGAAGTTGGCTACACCTTC | CASSLVDREVGYTF
- | 12 | TRBJ2-7 | TRBV7-2 | - | TGTGCCAGCAGCTTGACGGGATACGAGCAGTACTTC | CASSLTGYEQYF
TRBD1 | 18 | TRBJ1-6 | TRBV5-1 | - | TGCGCCAGCAGCTTGGGACAGGGTGTGGGGTTTCTGGATTCACCCCTCCACTTT | CASSLGQGVGFLDSPLHF
- | 15 | TRBJ1-1 | TRBV7-9 | - | TGTGCCAGCAGCTACGGGGGTGGAATGAACACTGAAGCTTTCTTT | CASSYGGGMNTEAFF
TRBD1 | 17 | TRBJ1-6 | TRBV7-8 | - | TGTGCCAGCAGCTTAACCCGACAGGGCGGAAATAATTCACCCCTCCACTTT | CASSLTRQGGNNSPLHF
- | 14 | TRBJ1-2 | TRBV28 | - | TGTGCCAGCAGTCGGGCGGGGCCCTCCTATGGCTACACCTTC | CASSRAGPSYGYTF
TRBD2 | 17 | TRBJ2-7 | TRBV19 | - | TGTGCCAGTAGTAACCCCCGGACAGCGGGAGCTTTGTACGAGCAGTACTTC | CASSNPRTAGALYEQYF
- | 13 | TRBJ1-1 | TRBV12-3/TRBV12-4 | - | TGTGCCAGCAGTTTAGTTGCGAGTACTGAAGCTTTCTTT | CASSLVASTEAFF
- | 15 | TRBJ1-1 | TRBV28 | - | TGTGCCAGCAGAACGGCCCAGGCCCGATGGGCTGAAGCTTTCTTT | CASRTAQARWAEAFF
TRBD1 | 13 | TRBJ1-1 | TRBV3-1/TRBV3-2 | - | TGTGCCAGCAGCCAAGGTACAGGGGGGGTCGCTTTCTTT | CASSQGTGGVAFF
TRBD1 | 15 | TRBJ1-2 | TRBV11-3 | - | TGTGCCAGCAGCCCCCGAATCGGACAGGGTGGAGGCTACACCTTC | CASSPRIGQGGGYTF
TRBD2 | 12 | TRBJ2-5 | TRBV6-5 | - | TGTGCCACACTAGCGGAAAAAGAGACCCAGTACTTC | CATLAEKETQYF
- | 15 | TRBJ2-2 | TRBV11-3 | - | TGTGCCAGCGGGGCCGAGACCGCAAAAAACGGGGAGCTGTTTTTT | CASGAETAKNGELFF
TRBD2 | 13 | TRBJ2-7 | TRBV28 | - | TGTGCCAGCAGTAGGGGAGGGTCCTACGAGCAGTACTTC | CASSRGGSYEQYF
- | 14 | TRBJ1-6 | TRBV28 | - | TGTGCCAGCAGTTATAGGGCAGGGGCTGAAACCCTCCACTTT | CASSYRAGAETLHF
- | 14 | TRBJ1-2 | TRBV18 | - | TGTGCCAGCTCACCAGGTCTAACGAACTATGGCTACACCTTC | CASSPGLTNYGYTF
- | 13 | TRBJ2-3 | TRBV11-2 | - | TGTGCCAGCAGCTCGCGGACAGAAAATACGCAGTATTTT | CASSSRTENTQYF
- | 14 | TRBJ1-1 | TRBV3-1/TRBV3-2 | once | TGTGCCAGCAGCCAATCGGGGGAGAACACTGAAGCTTTCTTT | CASSQSGENTEAFF
- | 13 | TRBJ1-2 | TRBV12-3/TRBV12-4 | - | TGTGCCAGCAGTTCAGCAGCTGTCTATGGCTACACCTTC | CASSSAAVYGYTF
TRBD1 | 16 | TRBJ1-5 | TRBV19 | - | TGTGCCAGTAGCGACAGGGAAGAGAGGGACCGTCAGCCCCAGCATTTT | CASSDREERDRQPQHF
- | 13 | TRBJ1-6 | TRBV18 | - | TGTGCCAGCTCACCGGGAGGTGCCCAGCCCCTCCACTTT | CASSPGGAQPLHF
- | 15 | TRBJ1-2 | TRBV10-1 | few | TGCGCCAGCAAACATGGCCTTACCGCTAACTATGGCTACACCTTC | CASKHGLTANYGYTF
- | 15 | TRBJ1-2 | TRBV25-1 | - | TGTGCCAGCAGTAGGGAGGGGGGCCAAAACTATGGCTACACCTTC | CASSREGGQNYGYTF
TRBD1 | 14 | TRBJ1-2 | TRBV7-8 | once | TGTGCCAGCAGCAGCGACAGGGCACTCTATGGCTACACCTTC | CASSSDRALYGYTF
TRBD2 | 16 | TRBJ2-1 | TRBV4-2 | - | TGTGCCAGCAGCCCATTACTAGCGGGAGGGTGGGATGAGCAGTTCTTC | CASSPLLAGGWDEQFF
- | 15 | TRBJ1-5 | TRBV5-1 | - | TGCGCCAGCAGCCCCGGACAGTATAGCAATCAGCCCCAGCATTTT | CASSPGQYSNQPQHF
TRBD1 | 15 | TRBJ1-2 | TRBV11-3 | - | TGTGCCAGCACCCCCCCCTCAGGGGGCTTCTATGGCTACACCTTC | CASTPPSGGFYGYTF
- | 15 | TRBJ2-1 | TRBV5-1 | - | TGCGCCAGCAGCTTGGAAGGGGCTAAGGCCAATGAGCAGTTCTTC | CASSLEGAKANEQFF
TRBD2 | 15 | TRBJ2-5 | TRBV5-1 | - | TGCGCCAGCAGCCTTTTAGCGGGAGCCAGGGAGACCCAGTACTTC | CASSLLAGARETQYF
- | 15 | TRBJ2-1 | TRBV27 | - | TGTGCCAGCGACCCTTTGAGTGGGCGTTACAATGAGCAGTTCTTC | CASDPLSGRYNEQFF
TRBD2 | 17 | TRBJ2-3 | TRBV11-3 | once | TGTGCCAGCAGCTCATGGACTAGCGGGAGAGGTACAGATACGCAGTATTTT | CASSSWTSGRGTDTQYF
TRBD2 | 14 | TRBJ2-2 | TRBV7-3 | - | TGTGCCAGCGGTAGCGGGACGTCCACCGGGGAGCTGTTTTTT | CASGSGTSTGELFF
- | 14 | TRBJ2-5 | TRBV11-2 | - | TGTGCCAGCAGCTTAGCGGGATTGGAAGAGACCCAGTACTTC | CASSLAGLEETQYF
TRBD2 | 15 | TRBJ2-3 | TRBV2 | - | TGTGCCAGCAGTGATAAGGGACTAAGGACAGATACGCAGTATTTT | CASSDKGLRTDTQYF
TRBD1 | 16 | TRBJ1-6 | TRBV30 | - | TGTGCCTGGAGTGTAGCCCCGACAGGGATGGGTTCACCCCTCCACTTT | CAWSVAPTGMGSPLHF
- | 11 | TRBJ2-7 | TRBV2 | few | TGTGCCAGCACCCTTCAGGGGGGGCAGTACTTC | CASTLQGGQYF
- | 14 | TRBJ2-7 | TRBV5-1 | once | TGCGCCAGCAGGCCTCAGGGGGGCGGGGGGGAGCAGTACTTC | CASRPQGGGGEQYF
- | 14 | TRBJ1-5 | TRBV10-3 | - | TGTGCCATCAGTGAGGGGCTTACCGATCAGCCCCAGCATTTT | CAISEGLTDQPQHF
TRBD1 | 14 | TRBJ2-7 | TRBV7-9 | - | TGTGCCAGCAGCCCAGGGACAGGGCGGTACGAGCAGTACTTC | CASSPGTGRYEQYF
- | 16 | TRBJ2-7 | TRBV5-4 | - | TGTGCCAGCAGCTCGGGGGTGTCGGGGTACTCCTACGAGCAGTACTTC | CASSSGVSGYSYEQYF
TRBD1 | 13 | TRBJ1-6 | TRBV19 | - | TGTGCCAGTTCGACAGGGTTTAATTCACCCCTCCACTTT | CASSTGFNSPLHF
TRBD2 | 16 | TRBJ2-3 | TRBV7-3 | - | TGTGCCAGCAGCTTAAACGGCGGGAGGGTCGCGGATACGCAGTATTTT | CASSLNGGRVADTQYF
TRBD1 | 13 | TRBJ2-7 | TRBV30 | once | TGTGCCTGGAGCCCGGGACAGGGGTACGAGCAGTACTTC | CAWSPGQGYEQYF
TRBD2 | 19 | TRBJ2-3 | TRBV10-3 | - | TGTGCCATCAGTCAACCCGAACTAGCGGGAGTGGATGGGACAGATACGCAGTATTTT | CAISQPELAGVDGTDTQYF
- | 17 | TRBJ2-2 | TRBV28 | - | TGTGCCAGTCTCGTGGGAGGTAGGGTCTCGAACACCGGGGAGCTGTTTTTT | CASLVGGRVSNTGELFF
TRBD1 | 15 | TRBJ1-6 | TRBV3-1/TRBV3-2 | - | TGTGCCAGCGGCCCCATGACAGGGGTAAATTCACCCCTCCACTTT | CASGPMTGVNSPLHF
TRBD1 | 14 | TRBJ2-7 | TRBV18 | few | TGTGCCAGCTCACCGGGACAGGACCTCTACGAGCAGTACTTC | CASSPGQDLYEQYF
TRBD2 | 16 | TRBJ2-1 | TRBV19 | - | TGTGCCAGTAGTACGGGGACTAGCGGGTCCTACAATGAGCAGTTCTTC | CASSTGTSGSYNEQFF
- | 15 | TRBJ2-5 | TRBV3-1/TRBV3-2 | - | TGTGCCAGCAGCCAACCGACTCGGTACCAAGAGACCCAGTACTTC | CASSQPTRYQETQYF
- | 13 | TRBJ1-5 | TRBV10-2 | - | TGCGCCAGCAGTGGGGGACTCAATCAGCCCCAGCATTTT | CASSGGLNQPQHF
- | 13 | TRBJ2-1 | TRBV24-1 | - | TGTGCCACCAGTGATTCTGGGGCCCGGGAGCAGTTCTTC | CATSDSGAREQFF
- | 15 | TRBJ1-5 | TRBV19 | - | TGTGCCAGTAGTACCCTCCCAGGGTCCGGTCAGCCCCAGCATTTT | CASSTLPGSGQPQHF
- | 15 | TRBJ1-2 | TRBV5-5 | - | TGTGCCAGCACCTACTCCACCGGACAGTCCTATGGCTACACCTTC | CASTYSTGQSYGYTF
- | 14 | TRBJ2-1 | TRBV5-1 | - | TGCGCCAGCAAAGAGACGAGGGAAGGCAATGAGCAGTTCTTC | CASKETREGNEQFF
- | 14 | TRBJ2-7 | TRBV19 | - | TGTGCCAGTAGCCGCAATAAGGGGCCCTACGAGCAGTACTTC | CASSRNKGPYEQYF